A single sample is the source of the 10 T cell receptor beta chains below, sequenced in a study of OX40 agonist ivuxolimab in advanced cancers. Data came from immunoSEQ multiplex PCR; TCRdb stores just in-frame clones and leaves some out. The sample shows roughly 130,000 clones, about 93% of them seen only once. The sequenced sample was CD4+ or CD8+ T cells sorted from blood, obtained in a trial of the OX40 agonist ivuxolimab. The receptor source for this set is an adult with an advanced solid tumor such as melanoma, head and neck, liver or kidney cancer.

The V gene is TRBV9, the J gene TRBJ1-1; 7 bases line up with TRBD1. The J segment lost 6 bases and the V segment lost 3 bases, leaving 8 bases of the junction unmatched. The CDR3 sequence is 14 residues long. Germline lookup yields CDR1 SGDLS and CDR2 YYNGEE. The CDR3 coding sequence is TGTGCCAGCAGCGCTCGACAGGGTGGGGCTGAAGCTTTCTTT. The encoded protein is CASSARQGGAEAFF.

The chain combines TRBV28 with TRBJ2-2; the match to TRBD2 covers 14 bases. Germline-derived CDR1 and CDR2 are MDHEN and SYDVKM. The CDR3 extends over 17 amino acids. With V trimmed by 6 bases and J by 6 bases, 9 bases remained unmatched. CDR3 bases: TGTGCCAGCAGCGACAGACTGACTAGCGGGAGGGCCGGGGAGCTGTTTTTT. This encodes CASSDRLTSGRAGELFF.

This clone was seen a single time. CDR3 region: CASSPGSGSSEQFF. The CDR3 DNA sequence: TGTGCCAGCTCACCAGGATCGGGGTCTAGTGAGCAGTTCTTC. The chain is built from TRBV18 and TRBJ2-1; a weak D match, TRBD2 (5 bases). Germline V gene sequence: CDR1 KGHSH, CDR2 LQKENI. Trimming cost V 2 bases and J 9 bases, with 14 bases left between them. The CDR3 extends over 14 amino acids.

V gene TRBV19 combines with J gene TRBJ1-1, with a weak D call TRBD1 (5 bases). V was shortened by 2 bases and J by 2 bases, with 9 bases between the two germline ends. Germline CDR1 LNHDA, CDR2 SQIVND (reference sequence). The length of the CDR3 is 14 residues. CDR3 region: CASSIPTVNTEAFF. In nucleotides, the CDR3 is TGTGCCAGTAGTATACCGACAGTTAACACTGAAGCTTTCTTT.

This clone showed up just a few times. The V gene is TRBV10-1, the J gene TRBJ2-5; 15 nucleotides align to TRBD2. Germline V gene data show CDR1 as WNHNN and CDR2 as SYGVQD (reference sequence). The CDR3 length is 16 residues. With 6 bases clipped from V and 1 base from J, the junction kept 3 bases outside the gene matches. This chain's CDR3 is CASSRGLAGGQETQYF. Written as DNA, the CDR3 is TGCGCCAGCAGCCGGGGACTAGCGGGGGGCCAAGAGACCCAGTACTTC.

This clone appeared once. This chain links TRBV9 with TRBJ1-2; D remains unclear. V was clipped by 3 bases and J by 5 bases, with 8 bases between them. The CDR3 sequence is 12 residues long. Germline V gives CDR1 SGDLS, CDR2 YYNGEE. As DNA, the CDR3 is TGTGCCAGCAGCGCGAGTCTTTATGGCTACACCTTC. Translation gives CASSASLYGYTF.

This chain's CDR3 is CASSMNFRSSGANVLTF. DNA of the CDR3: TGTGCCAGTAGTATGAATTTTAGAAGTTCTGGGGCCAACGTCCTGACTTTC. The gene calls are TRBV19 and TRBJ2-6; no clear D. The length of the CDR3 is 17 residues. Trimming took off 3 bases at V and 1 base at J, with 13 bases between the two ends. Germline-derived CDR1 and CDR2 are LNHDA and SQIVND (reference sequence).

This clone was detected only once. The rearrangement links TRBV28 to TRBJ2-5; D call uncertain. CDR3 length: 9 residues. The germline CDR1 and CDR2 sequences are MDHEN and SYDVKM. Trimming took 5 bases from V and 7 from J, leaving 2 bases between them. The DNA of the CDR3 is TGTGCCAGCAGTCTGACCCAGTACTTC. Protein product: CASSLTQYF.

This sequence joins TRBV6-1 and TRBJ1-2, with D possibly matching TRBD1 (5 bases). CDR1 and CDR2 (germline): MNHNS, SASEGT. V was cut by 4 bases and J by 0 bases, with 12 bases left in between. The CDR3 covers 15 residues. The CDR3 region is CASSGGWGANYGYTF. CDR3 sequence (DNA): TGTGCCAGCAGTGGGGGTTGGGGCGCTAACTATGGCTACACCTTC.

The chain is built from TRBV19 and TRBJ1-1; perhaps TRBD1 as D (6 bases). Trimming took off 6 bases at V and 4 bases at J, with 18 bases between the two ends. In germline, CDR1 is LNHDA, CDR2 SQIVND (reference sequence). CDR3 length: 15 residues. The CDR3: CASRSGQGQFTEAFF. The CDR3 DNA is TGTGCCAGTAGATCCGGGCAGGGGCAATTCACTGAAGCTTTCTTT.